This T cell receptor (beta chain) stems from a study of human T cells and chemical hapten exposure. Study-wide findings and caveats: Every donor had alopecia, and their immune response may therefore differ from healthy people's.

This clonotype came up many times. Its antigen is not identified. TCRdb reprocessed the RACE reads via MiXCR and lists one record per CDR3 protein. The data hold about 380,000 distinct CDR3 sequences, with approximately 5.1% observed a single time. Time point indicated: patch test 1, 2 weeks after DPC sensitization. Described treatment: therapeutic diphenylcyclopropenone sensitization with weekly scalp DPC. CDR3 length: 15 amino acids. CDR1 is MNHEY, CDR2 SMNVEV, per germline (reference sequence). J was trimmed by 1 base and V by 1 base; bases with no gene match: 1. The specimen was whole blood, collected in connection with sensitization to the hapten diphenylcyclopropenone (DPC). The chain employs TRBV27 and TRBJ2-1, with TRBD2 identical over 7 bases. This clonotype was sampled from a woman between 45 and 65 years old with alopecia areata. Some clones in this sample may be carry-over from other donors' samples. CDR3 residues: CASSLYGGSYNEQFF. CDR3 DNA sequence: TGTGCCAGCAGTTTATACGGGGGGTCCTACAATGAGCAGTTCTTC.